This T cell receptor beta chain was found in a study of cytomegalovirus exposure and HLA in healthy donors. Looking at the study overall: Among the roughly 400 donors who were genotyped, approximately 83% fell in the genetic ancestry cluster that is associated with self-reported Caucasian donors.

V shed 6 bases, J shed 7 bases, and the junction held 5 bases outside the gene matches. This CDR3 has 12 residues. Germline CDR1 LNHDA, CDR2 SQIVND (reference sequence). The PCR contained 60 Vbeta and 13 Jbeta primers. Sequencing used immunoSEQ multiplex PCR; TCRdb keeps in-frame clones, though not all of them. The table has fewer than 100,000 clones, 60% to 80% seen once. Whole-study findings and limits: The listing of approximately 160 TCR beta chains classed them as cytomegalovirus-associated.

In the case of this clone: Its antigen is unidentified.

The TCR comes from a female donor in good health and CMV-seronegative. The chain has TRBV19 and TRBJ1-2; TRBD1 matches at 7 bases. Sequencing was carried out using PBMCs. For the CDR3, the DNA is TGTGCCAGTAGCCCGACAGGGAGTGGCTACACCTTC. This translates into CASSPTGSGYTF.